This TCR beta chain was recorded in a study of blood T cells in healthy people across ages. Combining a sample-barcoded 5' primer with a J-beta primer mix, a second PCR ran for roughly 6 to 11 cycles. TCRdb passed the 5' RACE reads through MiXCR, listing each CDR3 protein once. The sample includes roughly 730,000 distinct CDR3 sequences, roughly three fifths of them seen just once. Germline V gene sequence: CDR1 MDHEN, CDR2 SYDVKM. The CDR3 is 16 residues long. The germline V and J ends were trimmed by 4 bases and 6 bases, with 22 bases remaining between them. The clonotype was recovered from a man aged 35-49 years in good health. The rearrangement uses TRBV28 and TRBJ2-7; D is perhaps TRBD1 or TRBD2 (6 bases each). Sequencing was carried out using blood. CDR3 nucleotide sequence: TGTGCCAGCAGTTCTAAACTAGCCCTGAGAGGGGGCGAGCAGTACTTC. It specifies CASSSKLALRGGEQYF.